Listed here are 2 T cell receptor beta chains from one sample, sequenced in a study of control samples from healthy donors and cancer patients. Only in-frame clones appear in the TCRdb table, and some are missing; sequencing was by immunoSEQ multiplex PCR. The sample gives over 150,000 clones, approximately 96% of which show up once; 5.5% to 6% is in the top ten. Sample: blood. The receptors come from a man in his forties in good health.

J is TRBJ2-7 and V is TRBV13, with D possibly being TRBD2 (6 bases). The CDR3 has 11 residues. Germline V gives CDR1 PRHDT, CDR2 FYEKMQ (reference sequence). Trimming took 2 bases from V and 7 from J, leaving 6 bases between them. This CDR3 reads CASSLREEQYF. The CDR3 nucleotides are TGTGCCAGCAGCTTACGGGAGGAGCAGTACTTC.

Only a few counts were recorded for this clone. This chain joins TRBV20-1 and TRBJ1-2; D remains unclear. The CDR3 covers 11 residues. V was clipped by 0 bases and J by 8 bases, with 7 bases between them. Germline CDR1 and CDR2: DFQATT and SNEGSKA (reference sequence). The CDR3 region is CSAREQRGYTF. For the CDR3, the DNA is TGCAGTGCTAGAGAGCAGCGGGGCTACACCTTC.